This entry lists 29 T cell receptor beta chains sequenced from one sample in a study of read filtering for tumor transcriptome and immune sequencing. The library was built from roughly 400 ng RNA with molecular barcoded adaptors for alpha/delta and beta/gamma chains. TCRdb re-derived calls from the reads in MiXCR, one entry per CDR3 protein. Of 100,000 to 150,000 distinct CDR3 sequences in the sample, approximately 13% were seen once. Input material: a population of CD138-negative cells sorted from bone marrow. The receptor source for this set is a donor at least 40 years old with multiple myeloma.

V gene TRBV5-8 combines with J gene TRBJ2-2; D possibly matches TRBD1 or TRBD2 (6 bases each). The CDR3 has 15 amino acids. The germline CDR1 and CDR2 sequences are SGHTS and YDEGEE. V was trimmed by 1 base and J by 4 bases, leaving 11 bases between them. The CDR3 is CASSLTGRGTGELFF. DNA for the CDR3: TGTGCCAGCAGCTTGACAGGGCGGGGCACCGGGGAGCTGTTTTTT.

This clonotype was detected ten times or more. The V and J genes are TRBV18 and TRBJ2-3; D ambiguous. The CDR3 sequence is 14 residues long. Looked up from germline, CDR1 is KGHSH and CDR2 is LQKENI. The V end was cut by 2 bases, the J end by 0 bases, with 6 bases between. The CDR3 loop is CASSPFGSTDTQYF. The CDR3 nucleotides are TGTGCCAGCTCACCATTCGGGAGCACAGATACGCAGTATTTT. Filled out from reference TRBV18 and TRBJ2-3, the complete variable domain reads NAGVMQNPRHLVRRRGQEARLRCSPMKGHSHVYWYRQLPEEGLKFMVYLQKENIIDESGMPKERFSAEFPKEGPSILRIQQVVRGDSAAYFCASSPFGSTDTQYFGPGTRLTVL.

At least ten counts were recorded for this clonotype. This chain links TRBV27 with TRBJ2-7; 12 nucleotides align to TRBD2. Germline V lookup: CDR1 MNHEY, CDR2 SMNVEV (reference sequence). The V segment lost 6 bases and the J segment 4 bases; nucleotides outside the gene matches: 7. The CDR3 has 15 residues. CDR3 protein: CASRPTSGSRYEQYF. The CDR3 coding sequence is TGTGCCAGCAGACCGACTAGCGGGAGTAGGTACGAGCAGTACTTC.

In the case of this clonotype: A read error may be the cause here, since a much bigger clone is one base away. The CDR3 end shows no conserved phenylalanine or tryptophan, and so a read error is likely. V gene TRBV23-1 combines with J gene TRBJ2-1, with D unclear. TRBV23-1 is an ORF, and what it does is uncertain. The CDR3 covers 15 residues. V lost 3 bases to trimming and J lost 6 bases, with 15 bases between them. This chain's CDR3 is CASSQSRLLVNEQFL. The CDR3 region has the DNA TGCGCCAGCAGTCAGTCCCGCCTTTTGGTCAATGAGCAGTTCCTC.

In its sample, this clonotype was seen a few times. One base away lies a much larger clone, so this may be a sequencing read error. The V gene is TRBV4-1, the J gene TRBJ2-1, with D maybe TRBD2 (6 bases). The CDR3 runs 18 residues. Germline V lookup: CDR1 MGHRA, CDR2 YSYEKL. The CDR3, as DNA: TGCGCCAGCAGCCAACCTCCCCCGGGGGAAAGTTCCTACAATGGGCAGTTCTTC. This encodes CASSQPPPGESSYNGQFF.

The V gene is TRBV6-2 or TRBV6-3, the J gene TRBJ1-3, with D perhaps matching TRBD1 (6 bases). V was pared by 5 bases and J by 0 bases, with 14 bases between. This CDR3 region has 16 residues. Germline V gene sequence: CDR1 MNHEY, CDR2 SVGEGT. CDR3 nucleotides: TGTGCCAGCAGTCGCGAGGACAGCCGCTCTGGAAACACCATATATTTT. Amino acids: CASSREDSRSGNTIYF.

This clonotype was found many times. This chain connects TRBV14 to TRBJ1-1; no clear D gene. Trimming took 4 bases from V and 0 from J, leaving 6 bases between them. The CDR3 has 13 residues. Germline V gives CDR1 SGHDN, CDR2 FVKESK. The CDR3 is CASSPRLNTEAFF. For the CDR3, the DNA is TGTGCCAGCAGCCCGAGACTGAACACTGAAGCTTTCTTT. Complete variable domain (other parts from reference TRBV14 and TRBJ1-1): EAGVTQFPSHSVIEKGQTVTLRCDPISGHDNLYWYRRVMGKEIKFLLHFVKESKQDESGMPNNRFLAERTGGTYSTLKVQPAELEDSGVYFCASSPRLNTEAFFGQGTRLTVV.

This clonotype was found many times. The chain employs TRBV12-3 or TRBV12-4 and TRBJ2-5; 7 nucleotides agree with TRBD2. CDR3 length: 18 amino acids. V lost 6 bases and J lost 5; bases outside the gene matches: 21. CDR3 DNA: TGTGCCAGCAGCCCTCCCCCTAGGGCGGGAGAACGGTGGGAGACCCAGTACTTC. Its translation is CASSPPPRAGERWETQYF.

This clonotype was seen only once. This probably arose from a read error, given a far larger clone one base away. The genes are TRBV11-3 and TRBJ2-1; 10 nucleotides agree with TRBD1. This CDR3 contains 15 residues. Germline V gives CDR1 SGHNT, CDR2 YENEEA. The CDR3 reads CASSFRQGAYNERFF. The DNA of the CDR3 is TGTGCCAGCAGCTTTAGACAGGGGGCCTACAATGAGCGGTTCTTC.

The table lists this clonotype with a few counts. The chain recombines TRBV6-2 or TRBV6-3 with TRBJ1-1; D is unresolved. Germline V gene sequence: CDR1 MNHEY, CDR2 SVGEGT. V lost 6 bases to trimming and J lost 0 bases, with 8 bases between them. This CDR3 region has 13 residues. CDR3 sequence reads: CASRVEVNTEAFF. In DNA form, the CDR3 reads TGTGCCAGCAGGGTCGAGGTGAACACTGAAGCTTTCTTT.

This clonotype was recorded at least ten times. The V gene is TRBV29-1, the J gene TRBJ2-3, with D possibly being TRBD1 (6 bases). This CDR3 is built from 12 residues. V was trimmed by 1 base and J by 5 bases, leaving 7 bases between them. Looked up from germline, CDR1 is SQVTM and CDR2 is ANQGSEA. The CDR3 sequence: CSVEGTEDTQYF. CDR3 DNA sequence: TGCAGCGTTGAAGGGACAGAAGATACGCAGTATTTT.

This clonotype occurred many times. The genes are TRBV27 and TRBJ1-4; D not certain. Germline assignment: CDR1 MNHEY and CDR2 SMNVEV (reference sequence). The CDR3 has 13 amino acids. Trimming cost V 3 bases and J 8 bases, with 10 bases left between them. The CDR3 nucleotides read TGTGCCAGCAGTTTGCGGCGCAAAGAAAAACTGTTTTTT. Encoded protein: CASSLRRKEKLFF.

This clonotype has a single count. This sequence may be a read error, since a much larger clone differs from it by one base. The chain employs TRBV2 and TRBJ2-4; 8 bases align to TRBD2. This CDR3 contains 18 residues. Germline assignment: CDR1 SNHLY and CDR2 FYNNEI. The CDR3 nucleotides read TGTGCCAGCGGGAACGACAGGCGGGGAGGACTAGCCAAAGACATTCAGTACTTC. Encoded protein: CASGNDRRGGLAKDIQYF. The variable domain in full, completed from reference TRBV2 and TRBJ2-4, reads EPEVTQTPSHQVTQMGQEVILRCVPISNHLYFYWYRQILGQKVEFLVSFYNNEISEKSEIFDDQFSVERPDGSNFTLKIRSTKLEDSAMYFCASGNDRRGGLAKDIQYFGAGTRLSVL.

This clonotype appeared many times. The chain carries TRBV10-3 and TRBJ2-5; perhaps TRBD2 as D (6 bases). Germline loops: CDR1 ENHRY, CDR2 SYGVKD. The ends were cut back, 0 bases at V and 5 bases at J, with 19 bases in the middle. CDR3 size: 17 residues. CDR3 residues: CAISESGKGGITETQYF. CDR3 coding DNA: TGTGCCATCAGTGAGTCGGGGAAAGGAGGGATTACGGAGACCCAGTACTTC.

There are many counts of this clonotype. This chain connects TRBV20-1 to TRBJ1-1; unclear D gene. Per germline, CDR1 DFQATT and CDR2 SNEGSKA (reference sequence). The V end lost 5 bases, the J end lost 5 bases, and 18 bases lay between the germline ends. The CDR3 loop spans 14 amino acids. CDR3 in amino acids: CSAGAQWLRTEAFF. The CDR3 DNA sequence: TGCAGTGCTGGAGCTCAGTGGCTTCGGACTGAAGCTTTCTTT.

This clonotype was recorded a few times. This rearrangement joins TRBV12-3 or TRBV12-4 to TRBJ2-5, with no clear D. This CDR3 is 12 amino acids long. The V gene lost 3 bases and the J gene lost 2 bases, with 4 bases spanning the gap. CDR3 bases: TGTGCCAGCAGTTTTGCTCAAGAGACCCAGTACTTC. Protein sequence: CASSFAQETQYF.

This clonotype was seen ten or more times. This chain links TRBV11-2 with TRBJ2-1; no definite D call. This CDR3 is built from 15 residues. Trimming pared 6 bases from V and 7 bases from J, leaving 19 bases between. Germline-derived CDR1 and CDR2 are SGHAT and FQNNGV. CDR3 sequence: CASSSIGMVKNEQFF. The CDR3 DNA is TGTGCCAGCAGTAGTATAGGGATGGTCAAAAATGAGCAGTTCTTC.

This clonotype came up many times. This chain uses TRBV3-1 with TRBJ2-1; the D gene is possibly TRBD2 (6 bases). The V end lost 5 bases, the J end lost 2 bases, and 13 bases lay between the germline ends. This CDR3 is built from 15 residues. CDR1 and CDR2 from the germline V gene are LGHDT and YNNKEL (reference sequence). CDR3 sequence reads: CASSSSGPTYNEQFF. In DNA form, the CDR3 reads TGTGCCAGCAGCTCAAGCGGGCCAACCTACAATGAGCAGTTCTTC.

This clonotype showed up many times. The genes are TRBV5-5 and TRBJ2-7; D call uncertain. The CDR3 runs 13 residues. V was trimmed by 0 bases and J by 5 bases, leaving 9 bases between them. From germline, CDR1 is SGHKS and CDR2 YYEKEE (reference sequence). The CDR3 bases are TGTGCCAGCAGCTTGGGATTCCAGAACGAGCAGTACTTC. It yields the protein CASSLGFQNEQYF.

The V and J genes are TRBV29-1 and TRBJ1-3, with TRBD1 as a possible D gene (5 bases). Germline assignment: CDR1 SQVTM and CDR2 ANQGSEA. V was trimmed by 1 base and J by 4 bases, leaving 8 bases between them. The CDR3 spans 13 residues. CDR3 region: CSVEGGEGNTIYF. The DNA of the CDR3 is TGCAGCGTTGAAGGGGGCGAAGGAAACACCATATATTTT.

Many counts were recorded for this clonotype. The chain carries TRBV18 and TRBJ1-6; the D gene is possibly TRBD1 (5 bases). The CDR3 is made up of 14 amino acids. Deletions cut 2 bases from V and 8 bases from J, with 10 bases between. Germline loops: CDR1 KGHSH, CDR2 LQKENI. The CDR3 DNA reads as TGTGCCAGCTCACCATACGGGGACCATTCACCCCTCCACTTT. It encodes CASSPYGDHSPLHF.

Ten or more counts support this clonotype. The chain recombines TRBV7-9 with TRBJ2-1; D remains unclear. In germline, CDR1 is SEHNR, CDR2 FQNEAQ (reference sequence). V lost 5 bases, J lost 4 bases, and 15 bases lay in between. The CDR3 totals 15 residues. CDR3 nucleotide sequence: TGTGCCAGCAGCGTGGGCCCGACCGGGTACAATGAGCAGTTCTTC. Its protein is CASSVGPTGYNEQFF. The entire variable domain, with the rest obtained from reference TRBV7-9 and TRBJ2-1, is as follows: DTGVSQNPRHKITKRGQNVTFRCDPISEHNRLYWYRQTLGQGPEFLTYFQNEAQLEKSRLLSDRFSAERPKGSFSTLEIQRTEQGDSAMYLCASSVGPTGYNEQFFGPGTRLTVL.

The chain links TRBV27 to TRBJ2-2; 11 bases fit TRBD2. The germline CDR1 and CDR2 sequences are MNHEY and SMNVEV (reference sequence). V gave up 2 bases and J gave up 13 bases; unmatched junction bases: 12. The CDR3 is 16 amino acids. The CDR3 nucleotides read TGTGCCAGCAGTTTAGTAGCGGGGGGGCTCTCGGAGATGCTGTTTTTT. Translating gives CASSLVAGGLSEMLFF.

Turning to this clonotype: It is likely a read error: a sequence one base away is far more abundant. V is TRBV7-2 and J is TRBJ2-1; D gene ambiguous. The CDR3 runs to 14 residues. Deletions cut 2 bases from V and 12 bases from J, with 17 bases between. The germline gives CDR1 SGHTA, CDR2 FQGNSA. This chain's CDR3 is CASSLLGQIHGQFF. Here the CDR3 DNA reads TGTGCCAGCAGCTTACTCGGGCAGATCCATGGGCAGTTCTTC.

With respect to this clonotype: This may be a read error: a much more frequent sequence differs by one nucleotide. V gene TRBV11-1 combines with J gene TRBJ1-1; TRBD1 matches at 8 bases. Unmatched junction bases numbered 19, after V lost 5 bases and J lost 8 bases. The CDR3 is 17 residues long. The germline V gene has CDR1 SGHAT and CDR2 FQDESV (reference sequence). The CDR3: CASSPPNRGLPGGEAFF. The CDR3 nucleotides are TGTGCCAGCAGCCCACCTAACAGGGGGTTGCCGGGGGGAGAAGCTTTCTTT. Complete variable domain (other parts from reference TRBV11-1 and TRBJ1-1): EAEVAQSPRYKITEKSQAVAFWCDPISGHATLYWYRQILGQGPELLVQFQDESVVDDSQLPKDRFSAERLKGVDSTLKIQPAELGDSAMYLCASSPPNRGLPGGEAFFGQGTRLTVV.

This clonotype was seen ten or more times. The rearrangement links TRBV20-1 to TRBJ2-1, with 12 nucleotides matching TRBD2. After removal of 0 bases from V and 9 bases from J, the junction contained 6 bases not matched to a gene. CDR3 length: 15 residues. Germline loops: CDR1 DFQATT, CDR2 SNEGSKA (reference sequence). The CDR3: CSARETSGGRGEQFF. CDR3 DNA: TGCAGTGCTAGAGAGACTAGCGGGGGCCGGGGTGAGCAGTTCTTC.

This clonotype was seen only a few times. The CDR3 DNA is TGTGCCAGCAGACTCTATGTTTCGGTGAACACTGAAGCTTTCTTT. Protein: CASRLYVSVNTEAFF. The chain has TRBV6-2 or TRBV6-3 and TRBJ1-1; D is ambiguous. The CDR3 totals 15 residues. The V gene's germline CDR1 is MNHEY and CDR2 SVGEGT. The ends were cut back, 6 bases at V and 0 bases at J, with 14 bases in the middle.

At least ten counts were recorded for this clonotype. V gene TRBV29-1 combines with J gene TRBJ1-1; no clear D gene. V was cut by 5 bases and J by 4 bases, with 14 bases left in between. The CDR3 is made up of 13 amino acids. From germline, CDR1 is SQVTM and CDR2 ANQGSEA. The chain's CDR3 is CSVQNPGATEAFF. The DNA for the CDR3 is TGCAGCGTTCAAAATCCCGGCGCCACTGAAGCTTTCTTT.

This clonotype was observed many times. CDR3: CASTLSGSLLNEQYF. In DNA, the CDR3 is TGTGCCAGCACCCTTAGCGGGAGCCTACTAAACGAGCAGTACTTC. This chain uses TRBV6-2 or TRBV6-3 with TRBJ2-7; 9 positions match TRBD2. CDR3 length: 15 residues. Unmatched junction bases numbered 12, after V lost 7 bases and J lost 5 bases. CDR1 is MNHEY, CDR2 SVGEGT, per germline.